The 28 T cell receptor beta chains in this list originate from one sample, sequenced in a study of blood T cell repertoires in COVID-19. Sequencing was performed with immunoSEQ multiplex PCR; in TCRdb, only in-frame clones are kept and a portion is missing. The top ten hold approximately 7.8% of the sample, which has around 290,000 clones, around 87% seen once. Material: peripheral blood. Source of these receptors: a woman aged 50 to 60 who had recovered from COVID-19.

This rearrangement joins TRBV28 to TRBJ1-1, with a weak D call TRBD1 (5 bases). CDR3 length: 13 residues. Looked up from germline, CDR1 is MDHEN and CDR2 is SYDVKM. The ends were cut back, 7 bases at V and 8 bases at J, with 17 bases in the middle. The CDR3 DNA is TGTGCCAGCACTACCCAACAGGTGTTAGAAGCTTTCTTT. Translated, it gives CASTTQQVLEAFF.

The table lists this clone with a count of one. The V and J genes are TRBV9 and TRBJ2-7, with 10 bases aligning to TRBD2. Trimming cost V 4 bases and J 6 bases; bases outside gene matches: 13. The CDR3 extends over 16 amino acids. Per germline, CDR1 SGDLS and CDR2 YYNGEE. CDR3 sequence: CASSPNLSGRISEQYF. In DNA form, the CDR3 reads TGTGCCAGCAGCCCCAACCTTAGCGGGAGGATCTCCGAGCAGTACTTC.

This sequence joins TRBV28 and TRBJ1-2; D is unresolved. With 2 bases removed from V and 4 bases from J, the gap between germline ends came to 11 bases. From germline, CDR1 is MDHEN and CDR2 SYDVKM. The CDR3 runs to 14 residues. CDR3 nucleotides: TGTGCCAGCAGTTTACCGGGTCTCACCTATGGCTACACCTTC. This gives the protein CASSLPGLTYGYTF.

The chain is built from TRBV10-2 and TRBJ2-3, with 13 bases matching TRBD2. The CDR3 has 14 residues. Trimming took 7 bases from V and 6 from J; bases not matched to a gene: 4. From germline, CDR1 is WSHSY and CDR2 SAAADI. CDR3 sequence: CASIGLAGVDTQYF. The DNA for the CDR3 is TGCGCCAGCATCGGACTAGCGGGGGTGGATACGCAGTATTTT.

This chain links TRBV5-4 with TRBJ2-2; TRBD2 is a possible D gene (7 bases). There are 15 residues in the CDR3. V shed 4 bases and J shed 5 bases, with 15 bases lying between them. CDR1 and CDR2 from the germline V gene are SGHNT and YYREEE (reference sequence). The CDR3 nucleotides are TGTGCCAGCAGCCTAACCGGGGGGCGGACCGGGGAGCTGTTTTTT. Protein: CASSLTGGRTGELFF.

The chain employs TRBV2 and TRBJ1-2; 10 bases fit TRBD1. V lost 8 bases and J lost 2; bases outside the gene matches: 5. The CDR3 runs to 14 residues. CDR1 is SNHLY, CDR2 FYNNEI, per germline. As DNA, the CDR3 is TGTGCCAGCCCTCGACAGGGGGCAAACTATGGCTACACCTTC. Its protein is CASPRQGANYGYTF.

The chain's CDR3 is CATSKNDRRGNTIYF. DNA for the CDR3: TGTGCCACCAGCAAGAACGACAGGCGTGGAAACACCATATATTTT. V gene TRBV15 combines with J gene TRBJ1-3; weak D call: TRBD1 (6 bases). V shed 4 bases and J shed 3 bases, with 13 bases lying between them. This CDR3 comprises 15 residues. The germline CDR1 and CDR2 sequences are LNHNV and YYDKDF (reference sequence).

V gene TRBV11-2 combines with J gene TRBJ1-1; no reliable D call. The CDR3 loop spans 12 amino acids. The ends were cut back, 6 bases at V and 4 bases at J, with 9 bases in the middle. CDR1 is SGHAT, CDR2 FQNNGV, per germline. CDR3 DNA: TGTGCCAGCAGACTAGGCGGCACTGAAGCTTTCTTT. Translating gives CASRLGGTEAFF.

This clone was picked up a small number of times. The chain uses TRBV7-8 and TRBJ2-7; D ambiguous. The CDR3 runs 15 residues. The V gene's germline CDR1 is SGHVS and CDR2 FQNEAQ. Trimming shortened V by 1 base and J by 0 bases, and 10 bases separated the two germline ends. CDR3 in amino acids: CASSLVSRSSYEQYF. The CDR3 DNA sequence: TGTGCCAGCAGCTTAGTTTCTCGCAGCTCCTACGAGCAGTACTTC.

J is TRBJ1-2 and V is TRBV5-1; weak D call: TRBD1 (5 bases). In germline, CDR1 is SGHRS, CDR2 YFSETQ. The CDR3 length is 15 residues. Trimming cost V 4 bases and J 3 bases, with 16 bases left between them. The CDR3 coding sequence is TGCGCCAGCAGCATGGGGCGGGCAGCGGACTATGGCTACACCTTC. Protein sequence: CASSMGRAADYGYTF.

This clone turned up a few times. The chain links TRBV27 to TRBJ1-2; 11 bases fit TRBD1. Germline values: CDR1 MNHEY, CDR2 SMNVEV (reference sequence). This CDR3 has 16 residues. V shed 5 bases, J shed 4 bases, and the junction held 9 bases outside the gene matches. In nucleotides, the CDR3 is TGTGCCAGCAGTCCCGGGACAGGGGGTATGAGCTATGGCTACACCTTC. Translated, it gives CASSPGTGGMSYGYTF.

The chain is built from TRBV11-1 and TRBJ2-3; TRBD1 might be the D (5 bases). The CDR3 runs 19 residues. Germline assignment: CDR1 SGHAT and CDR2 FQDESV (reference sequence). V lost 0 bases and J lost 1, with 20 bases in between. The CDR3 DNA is TGTGCCAGCAGCTTAGCAGGGGTCGGAGCATCGTCCCGCACAGATACGCAGTATTTT. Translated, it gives CASSLAGVGASSRTDTQYF.

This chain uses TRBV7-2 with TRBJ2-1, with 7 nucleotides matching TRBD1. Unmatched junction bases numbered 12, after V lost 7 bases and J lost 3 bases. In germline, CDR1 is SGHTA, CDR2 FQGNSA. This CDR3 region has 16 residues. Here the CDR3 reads CASTSLTGSLYNEQFF. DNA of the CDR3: TGTGCCAGCACAAGTCTGACAGGGAGTCTCTACAATGAGCAGTTCTTC.

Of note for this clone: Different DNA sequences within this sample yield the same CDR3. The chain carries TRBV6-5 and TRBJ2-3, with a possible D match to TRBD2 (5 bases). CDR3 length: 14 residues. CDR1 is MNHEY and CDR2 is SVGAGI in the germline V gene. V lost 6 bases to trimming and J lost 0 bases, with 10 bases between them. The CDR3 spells CASSPDWSTDTQYF. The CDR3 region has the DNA TGTGCCAGCAGCCCGGACTGGAGCACAGATACGCAGTATTTT.

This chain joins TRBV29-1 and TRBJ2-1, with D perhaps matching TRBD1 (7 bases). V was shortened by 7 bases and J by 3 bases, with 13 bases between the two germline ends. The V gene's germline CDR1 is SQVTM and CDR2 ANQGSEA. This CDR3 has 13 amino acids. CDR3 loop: CSAGTAGYNEQFF. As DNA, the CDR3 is TGCAGCGCCGGGACAGCGGGCTACAATGAGCAGTTCTTC.

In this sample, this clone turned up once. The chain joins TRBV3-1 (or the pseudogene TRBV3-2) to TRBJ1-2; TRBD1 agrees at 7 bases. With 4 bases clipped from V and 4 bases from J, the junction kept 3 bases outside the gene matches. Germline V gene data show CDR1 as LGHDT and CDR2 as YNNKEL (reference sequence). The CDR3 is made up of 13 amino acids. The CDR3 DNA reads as TGTGCCAGCAGCCCAGGGACAGCCTATGGCTACACCTTC. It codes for CASSPGTAYGYTF.

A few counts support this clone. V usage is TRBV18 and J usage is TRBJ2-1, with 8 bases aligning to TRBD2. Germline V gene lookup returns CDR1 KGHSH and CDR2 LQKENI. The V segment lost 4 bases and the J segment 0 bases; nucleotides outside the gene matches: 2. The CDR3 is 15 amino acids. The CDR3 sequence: CASSLLADSYNEQFF. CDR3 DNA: TGTGCCAGCTCACTACTAGCGGACTCCTACAATGAGCAGTTCTTC.

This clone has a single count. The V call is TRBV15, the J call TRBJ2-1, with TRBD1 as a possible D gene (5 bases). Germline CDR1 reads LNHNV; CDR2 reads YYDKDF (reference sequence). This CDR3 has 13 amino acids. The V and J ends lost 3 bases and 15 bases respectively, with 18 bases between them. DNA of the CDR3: TGTGCCACCAGCAGGGAACTCACAGGCTTGCGGTTCTTC. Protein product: CATSRELTGLRFF.

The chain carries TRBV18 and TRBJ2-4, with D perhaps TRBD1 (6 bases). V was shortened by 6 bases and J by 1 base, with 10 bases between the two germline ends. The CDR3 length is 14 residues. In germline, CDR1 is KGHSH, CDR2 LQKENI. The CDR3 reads CASSPQGAKNIQYF. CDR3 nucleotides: TGTGCCAGCTCGCCCCAGGGGGCCAAAAACATTCAGTACTTC.

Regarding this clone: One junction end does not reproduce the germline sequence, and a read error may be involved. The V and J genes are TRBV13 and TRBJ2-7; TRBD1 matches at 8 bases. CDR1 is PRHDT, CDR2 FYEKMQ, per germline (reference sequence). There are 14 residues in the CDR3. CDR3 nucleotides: TGTGCCAGCAGCCTAGGACAGGGAGTTTACGAGCAGTACTTC. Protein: CASSLGQGVYEQYF.

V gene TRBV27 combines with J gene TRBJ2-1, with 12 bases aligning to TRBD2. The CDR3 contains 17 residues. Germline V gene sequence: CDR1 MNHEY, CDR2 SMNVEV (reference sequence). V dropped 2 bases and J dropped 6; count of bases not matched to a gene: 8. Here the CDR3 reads CASSLELAGGPGNEQFF. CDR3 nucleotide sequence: TGTGCCAGCAGTTTAGAGCTAGCGGGAGGGCCGGGCAATGAGCAGTTCTTC.

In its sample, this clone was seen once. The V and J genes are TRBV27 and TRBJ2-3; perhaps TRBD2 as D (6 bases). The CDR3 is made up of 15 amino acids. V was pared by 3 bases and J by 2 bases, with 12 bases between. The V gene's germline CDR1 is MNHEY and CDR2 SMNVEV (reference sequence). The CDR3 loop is CASSLAGTPTDTQYF. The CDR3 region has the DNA TGTGCCAGCAGTTTGGCGGGGACGCCCACAGATACGCAGTATTTT.

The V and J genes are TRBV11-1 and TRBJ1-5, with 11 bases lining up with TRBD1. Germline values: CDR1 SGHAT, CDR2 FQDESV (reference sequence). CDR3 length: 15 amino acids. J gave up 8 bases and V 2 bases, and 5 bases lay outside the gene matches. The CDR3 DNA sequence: TGTGCCAGCAGCTTACCACCGGGACAGGGGGAGCCCCAGCATTTT. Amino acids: CASSLPPGQGEPQHF.

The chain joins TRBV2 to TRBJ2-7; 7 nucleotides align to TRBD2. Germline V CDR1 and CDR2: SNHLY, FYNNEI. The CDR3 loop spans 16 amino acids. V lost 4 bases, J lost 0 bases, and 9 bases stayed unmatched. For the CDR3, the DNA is TGTGCCAGCAGTGGCGGGCGGCTAGCGGACTCCTACGAGCAGTACTTC. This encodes CASSGGRLADSYEQYF.

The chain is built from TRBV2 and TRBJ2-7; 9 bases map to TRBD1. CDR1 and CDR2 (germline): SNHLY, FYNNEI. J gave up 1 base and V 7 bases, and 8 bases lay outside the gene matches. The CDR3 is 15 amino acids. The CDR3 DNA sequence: TGTGCCAGCACAATTCCCGGGACAGGGTCCTACGAGCAGTACTTC. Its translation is CASTIPGTGSYEQYF.

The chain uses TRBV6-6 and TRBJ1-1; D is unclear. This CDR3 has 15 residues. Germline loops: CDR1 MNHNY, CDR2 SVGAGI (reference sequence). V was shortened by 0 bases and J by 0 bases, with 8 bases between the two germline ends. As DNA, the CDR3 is TGTGCCAGCAGTTACTCGGGCAGGATGAACACTGAAGCTTTCTTT. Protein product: CASSYSGRMNTEAFF.

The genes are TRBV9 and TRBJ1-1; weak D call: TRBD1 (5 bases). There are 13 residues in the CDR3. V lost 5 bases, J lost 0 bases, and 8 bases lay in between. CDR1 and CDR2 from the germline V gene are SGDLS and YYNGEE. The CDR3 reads CASSVQVNTEAFF. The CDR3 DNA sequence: TGTGCCAGCAGTGTACAGGTGAACACTGAAGCTTTCTTT.

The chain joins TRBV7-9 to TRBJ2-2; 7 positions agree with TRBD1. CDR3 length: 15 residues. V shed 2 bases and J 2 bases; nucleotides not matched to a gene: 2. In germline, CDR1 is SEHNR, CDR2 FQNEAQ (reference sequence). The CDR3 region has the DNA TGTGCCAGCAGCTTAAGACAGGGTAACACCGGGGAGCTGTTTTTT. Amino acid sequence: CASSLRQGNTGELFF.